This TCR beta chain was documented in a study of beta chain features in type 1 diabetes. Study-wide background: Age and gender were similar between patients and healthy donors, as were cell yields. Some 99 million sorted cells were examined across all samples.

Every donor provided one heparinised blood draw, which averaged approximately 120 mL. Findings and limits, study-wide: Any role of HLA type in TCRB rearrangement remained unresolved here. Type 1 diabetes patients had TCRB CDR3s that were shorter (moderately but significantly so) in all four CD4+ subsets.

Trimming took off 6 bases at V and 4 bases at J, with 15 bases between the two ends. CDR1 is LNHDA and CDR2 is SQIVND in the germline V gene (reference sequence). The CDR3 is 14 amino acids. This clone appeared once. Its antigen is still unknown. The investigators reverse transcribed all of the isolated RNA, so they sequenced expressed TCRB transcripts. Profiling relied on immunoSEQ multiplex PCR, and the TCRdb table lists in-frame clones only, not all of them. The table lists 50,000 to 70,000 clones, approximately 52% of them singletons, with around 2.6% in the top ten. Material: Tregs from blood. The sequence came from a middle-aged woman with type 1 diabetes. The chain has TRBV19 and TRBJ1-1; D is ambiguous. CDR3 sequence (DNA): TGTGCCAGTAGCCCCGCCCTCAGAGGCACTGAAGCTTTCTTT. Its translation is CASSPALRGTEAFF.